This TCR beta chain was profiled in a study of blood T cell repertoires in COVID-19. In the original processing: Scientists estimated how many nucleated cells there were by amplifying reference gene primers. TCRdb's table, derived via immunoSEQ multiplex PCR, lists solely in-frame clones and lacks some. From that table come the V and J calls and clone size; the DNA was used to work out D and trimming. The data show about 73,000 clones, around 83% seen once. Germline V lookup: CDR1 MNHEY, CDR2 SVGAGI. The CDR3 spans 13 residues. The germline V and J ends were trimmed by 6 bases and 4 bases, with 7 bases remaining between them.

The sequencing sample was made of peripheral blood. The clonotype was recovered from a man aged 50 to 60 with active COVID-19. This chain joins TRBV6-5 and TRBJ2-6; no clear D. CDR3 in amino acids: CASSPVGANVLTF. CDR3 coding DNA: TGTGCCAGCAGCCCCGTGGGGGCCAACGTCCTGACTTTC.